One and the same sample provided the 26 T cell receptor beta chains below, sequenced in a study of blood T cells in healthy people across ages. Combining a sample-barcoded 5' primer with a J-beta primer mix, a second PCR ran for 7 to 11 cycles. Via MiXCR, TCRdb re-called the 5' RACE reads, giving one row per CDR3 protein. The sample holds some 940,000 distinct CDR3 sequences; almost 30% are singletons and the top ten take roughly 10%. These sequences were also reported in another study, on T cells of mothers and their children.

The sample comprised blood. The receptors were sampled from a woman in her forties in good health.

Turning to this clonotype: Germline is not matched at one junction end, which may reflect a read error. This chain links TRBV6-6 with TRBJ2-7; D is possibly TRBD1 or TRBD2 (5 bases each). The germline V gene encodes CDR1 MNHNY and CDR2 SVGAGI (reference sequence). The CDR3 runs to 13 residues. CDR3 in DNA: TGTGCCGGCAGTGAGGGACCTCCCTACGAGCAGTACTTC. Translating it yields CAGSEGPPYEQYF.

This chain links TRBV5-6 with TRBJ2-3; 10 bases match TRBD1. The germline V gene encodes CDR1 SGHDT and CDR2 YYEEEE. The CDR3 extends over 16 amino acids. Losses at the gene ends were 0 bases for V and 5 bases for J; bases not matched to a gene: 6. The CDR3 nucleotides read TGTGCCAGCAGCTTGGAAGGGACAGGGGATTTAGATACGCAGTATTTT. As protein: CASSLEGTGDLDTQYF.

Written as DNA, the CDR3 is TGTGCCAGCAGCGTTTTAGCGGGGACCAATGAGCAGTTCTTC. This codes for CASSVLAGTNEQFF. V and J are TRBV9 and TRBJ2-1; TRBD2 aligns across 8 bases. The germline V gene encodes CDR1 SGDLS and CDR2 YYNGEE. With 2 bases clipped from V and 6 bases from J, the junction kept 4 bases outside the gene matches. The length of the CDR3 is 14 residues.

In DNA form, the CDR3 reads TGCAGTGCTAGAGATCTCGCTTTTTCGGAGACCCAGTACTTC. This translates into CSARDLAFSETQYF. This rearrangement joins TRBV20-1 to TRBJ2-5; the D is unclear. The germline V and J ends were trimmed by 0 bases and 5 bases, with 13 bases remaining between them. The germline gives CDR1 DFQATT, CDR2 SNEGSKA (reference sequence). CDR3 length: 14 residues.

This clonotype occurred many times. The chain is built from TRBV6-5 and TRBJ2-7; TRBD1 matches 12 bases. Germline values: CDR1 MNHEY, CDR2 SVGAGI. The junction had 6 bases not matched to a gene; V was cut back by 4 bases and J by 5 bases. CDR3 length: 15 amino acids. The CDR3 loop reads CASSSAGTGGHEQYF. The DNA of the CDR3 is TGTGCCAGCAGTTCCGCCGGGACAGGGGGCCACGAGCAGTACTTC.

This clonotype was detected only a few times. For the CDR3, the DNA is TGTGCCAGCAGCCAAGATATGGGGGGAGCTAACTATGGCTACACCTTC. Its protein is CASSQDMGGANYGYTF. The chain combines TRBV4-2 with TRBJ1-2; D is perhaps TRBD1 (5 bases). Germline V CDR1 and CDR2: LGHNA, YNFKEQ. V lost 0 bases to trimming and J lost 0 bases, with 11 bases between them. The CDR3 covers 16 residues.

Points on this clonotype: The missing conserved phenylalanine or tryptophan at the end of this CDR3 makes a read error likely. The V call is TRBV9, the J call TRBJ2-3; 7 bases fit TRBD2. Germline CDR1 is SGDLS and CDR2 is YYNGEE. CDR3 length: 17 amino acids. V dropped 3 bases and J dropped 4; count of bases not matched to a gene: 14. CDR3 region: CASSGPIGAGVADTQYC. CDR3 sequence (DNA): TGTGCCAGCAGCGGACCGATTGGGGCGGGGGTAGCAGATACGCAGTATTGT.

This clonotype was counted between two and nine times. This chain connects TRBV30 to TRBJ1-2, with D perhaps TRBD1 (5 bases). Germline V CDR1 and CDR2: GTSNPN, SVGIG (reference sequence). V lost 0 bases and J lost 3, with 11 bases in between. This CDR3 has 14 residues. The CDR3 is CAWSVQAMYYGYTF. CDR3 nucleotides: TGTGCCTGGAGTGTACAGGCCATGTACTATGGCTACACCTTC.

This clonotype was recorded once. With a much larger clone just one base away, this may be a read error. The rearrangement joins TRBV14 to TRBJ2-5; D unclear. Trimming removed 0 bases at V and 5 bases at J, with 13 bases between. CDR1 SGHDN and CDR2 FVKESK come from the germline V gene. The CDR3 sequence is 15 residues long. CDR3 region: CASSQDDAIGETQYF. Here the CDR3 DNA reads TGTGCCAGCAGCCAAGATGACGCGATTGGGGAGACCCAGTACTTC.

This clonotype was observed once. This chain joins TRBV6-1 and TRBJ2-1, with a tentative D call TRBD1 (5 bases). V lost 4 bases and J lost 3, with 13 bases in between. This CDR3 comprises 15 residues. Germline V CDR1 and CDR2: MNHNS, SASEGT. CDR3 nucleotides: TGTGCCAGCAGTGCTCAGGGCGGTCTCTACAATGAGCAGTTCTTC. Translated: CASSAQGGLYNEQFF.

The rearrangement uses TRBV5-1 and TRBJ2-3; 7 nucleotides agree with TRBD1. The ends lost 4 bases at V and 2 bases at J; junction bases unmatched: 10. CDR3 length: 16 residues. The germline gives CDR1 SGHRS, CDR2 YFSETQ. CDR3 nucleotide sequence: TGCGCCAGCAGCACCATGACAGGGCCCCTCACAGATACGCAGTATTTT. Translating gives CASSTMTGPLTDTQYF.

This clonotype was counted many times. This chain connects TRBV7-2 to TRBJ2-7; D is unresolved. This CDR3 has 15 amino acids. Per germline, CDR1 SGHTA and CDR2 FQGNSA. Trimming took 5 bases from V and 2 from J, leaving 16 bases between them. CDR3 residues: CASSPSPRVTYEQYF. The CDR3 DNA is TGTGCCAGCAGCCCAAGTCCTAGAGTAACCTACGAGCAGTACTTC.

This clonotype was seen ten or more times. The chain uses TRBV29-1 and TRBJ2-1; TRBD1 agrees at 9 bases. J lost 9 bases, V lost 7 bases, and 7 bases had no gene match. The CDR3 is 12 amino acids. Germline V lookup: CDR1 SQVTM, CDR2 ANQGSEA. The CDR3 region has the DNA TGCAGCGGCCCGGGACAGGGAGGTGAGCAGTTCTTC. It encodes CSGPGQGGEQFF.

As regards this clonotype: A much larger clone differs from this one at a single base, so this may be a read error. The gene calls are TRBV6-2 or TRBV6-3 and TRBJ2-1, with 10 nucleotides matching TRBD2. The germline gives CDR1 MNHEY, CDR2 SVGEGT. V trimming: 10 bases; J trimming: 10 bases; junction bases outside the gene matches: 10. The CDR3 runs to 13 residues. As DNA, the CDR3 is TGTGCCACCCTCACTAGCGGGATCTACGAGCAGTTCTTC. This codes for CATLTSGIYEQFF.

The chain has TRBV10-3 and TRBJ2-5; a weak D match, TRBD1 (6 bases). This CDR3 spans 16 amino acids. The ends were cut back, 3 bases at V and 4 bases at J, with 18 bases in the middle. CDR1 is ENHRY and CDR2 is SYGVKD in the germline V gene. The CDR3 sequence is CAISDLDTGNRETQYF. The CDR3 DNA reads as TGTGCCATCAGTGACCTGGACACAGGGAATAGAGAGACCCAGTACTTC.

The chain uses TRBV25-1 and TRBJ1-1, with unresolved D. The CDR3 totals 14 residues. V was shortened by 1 base and J by 4 bases, with 10 bases between the two germline ends. Germline V gene lookup returns CDR1 MGHDK and CDR2 SYGVNS. CDR3 DNA sequence: TGTGCCAGCAGTGAATTTAGCCGGGGCACTGAAGCTTTCTTT. Its protein product is CASSEFSRGTEAFF. Together with reference TRBV25-1 and TRBJ1-1, the CDR3 gives the full variable domain: EADIYQTPRYLVIGTGKKITLECSQTMGHDKMYWYQQDPGMELHLIHYSYGVNSTEKGDLSSESTVSRIRTEHFPLTLESARPSHTSQYLCASSEFSRGTEAFFGQGTRLTVV.

The table lists this clonotype with a few counts. One junction end disagrees with the germline gene, perhaps due to a read error. This chain joins TRBV3-1 and TRBJ1-1; the D gene is possibly TRBD1 (6 bases). The CDR3 is 10 amino acids. Germline V gene sequence: CDR1 LGHDT, CDR2 YNNKEL (reference sequence). CDR3 sequence (DNA): TGTGCCAGCGGGGACACTGTAGCTTTCTTT. Amino acid sequence: CASGDTVAFF.

On this clonotype itself: Its ends do not fully match the called genes, so a read error is possible. This chain connects TRBV11-2 to TRBJ2-1; 8 bases align to TRBD1. The CDR3 has 17 residues. Germline lookup yields CDR1 SGHAT and CDR2 FQNNGV. This CDR3 is CASGLGAGQGTYNEQFF. The CDR3 nucleotides read TGTGCCAGCGGCTTAGGGGCAGGACAGGGTACCTACAATGAGCAGTTCTTC.

There are a few counts of this clonotype. The chain links TRBV11-2 to TRBJ2-1; 12 bases line up with TRBD2. The V segment lost 3 bases and the J segment 7 bases; nucleotides outside the gene matches: 7. Germline CDR1 is SGHAT and CDR2 is FQNNGV. The length of the CDR3 is 16 residues. The CDR3 sequence is CASSFVSGLAGNEQFF. Here the CDR3 DNA reads TGTGCCAGCAGCTTTGTATCCGGACTAGCGGGGAATGAGCAGTTCTTC.

This clonotype appeared a single time. This rearrangement joins TRBV12-3 or TRBV12-4 to TRBJ1-6; a weak D match, TRBD1 (5 bases). The length of the CDR3 is 15 residues. The V gene lost 3 bases and the J gene lost 2 bases, with 8 bases spanning the gap. The CDR3 spells CASSFRAPYNSPLHF. CDR3 DNA sequence: TGTGCCAGCAGTTTCAGGGCCCCCTATAATTCACCCCTCCACTTT.

This clonotype has only a few counts. The CDR3 DNA sequence: TGTGCCAGCAGTTTGCCGCTAGCGGGGGGGCTCCCTGAGCAGTTCTTC. It translates to CASSLPLAGGLPEQFF. The chain carries TRBV28 and TRBJ2-1; 12 nucleotides match TRBD2. J was trimmed by 9 bases and V by 3 bases; bases with no gene match: 9. Germline CDR1 MDHEN, CDR2 SYDVKM. CDR3 length equals 16 residues.

In this sample, this clonotype turned up many times. The CDR3 nucleotides are TGCGCCAGCAGCCTCATGGACAGGGCCTACGAGCAGTACTTC. This sequence encodes CASSLMDRAYEQYF. The chain links TRBV5-1 to TRBJ2-7, with 8 bases aligning to TRBD1. V lost 4 bases, J lost 2 bases, and 5 bases stayed unmatched. CDR3 length: 14 residues. Germline V gene lookup returns CDR1 SGHRS and CDR2 YFSETQ.

J is TRBJ1-1 and V is TRBV14; TRBD1 aligns across 7 bases. Trimming removed 2 bases from V and 8 bases from J; junction bases left unmatched: 8. Looked up from germline, CDR1 is SGHDN and CDR2 is FVKESK. The CDR3 is 14 residues long. CDR3 bases: TGTGCCAGCAGCCAACAGACAGGGAATGCGGAAGCTTTCTTT. Amino acid sequence: CASSQQTGNAEAFF.

The chain employs TRBV28 and TRBJ2-5; perhaps TRBD2 as D (6 bases). Near its end, the DNA agrees better with TRBJ2-7, so the J call may be wrong. Germline V gene data show CDR1 as MDHEN and CDR2 as SYDVKM. The CDR3 runs 13 residues. CDR3 coding DNA: TGTGCCAGCAGTTCCCCGGGACTCTACGAGCAGTACTTC. This sequence encodes CASSSPGLYEQYF.

This clonotype has more than one count but fewer than ten. V is TRBV27 and J is TRBJ2-3; weak D call: TRBD2 (5 bases). CDR1 is MNHEY and CDR2 is SMNVEV in the germline V gene (reference sequence). V lost 5 bases to trimming and J lost 1 base, with 16 bases between them. This CDR3 has 16 amino acids. CDR3 bases: TGTGCCAGCAGTCTCCCGTACTGGCGGGGCACAGATACGCAGTATTTT. It codes for CASSLPYWRGTDTQYF.

The chain recombines TRBV7-3 with TRBJ1-4; the match to TRBD1 covers 8 bases. The germline V gene has CDR1 SGHTA and CDR2 FQGTGA. The CDR3 has 16 residues. V was pared by 5 bases and J by 3 bases, with 8 bases of the junction left unmatched. CDR3 amino acids: CASSQTPTGANEKLFF. CDR3 DNA sequence: TGTGCCAGCAGCCAGACCCCGACAGGGGCTAATGAAAAACTGTTTTTT. Combining the CDR3 with reference TRBV7-3 and TRBJ1-4 gives the whole variable domain GAGVSQTPSNKVTEKGKYVELRCDPISGHTALYWYRQSLGQGPEFLIYFQGTGAADDSGLPNDRFFAVRPEGSVSTLKIQRTERGDSAVYLCASSQTPTGANEKLFFGSGTQLSVL.